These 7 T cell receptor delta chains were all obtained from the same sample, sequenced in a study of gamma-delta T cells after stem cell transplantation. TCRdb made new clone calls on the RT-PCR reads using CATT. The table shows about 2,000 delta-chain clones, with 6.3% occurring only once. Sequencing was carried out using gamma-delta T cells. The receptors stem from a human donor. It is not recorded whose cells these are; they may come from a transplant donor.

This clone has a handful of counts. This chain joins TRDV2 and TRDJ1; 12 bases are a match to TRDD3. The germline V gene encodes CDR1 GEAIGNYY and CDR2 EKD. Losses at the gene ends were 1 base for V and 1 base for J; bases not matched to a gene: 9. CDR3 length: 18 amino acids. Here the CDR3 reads CACDTLAGGYATTDKLIF. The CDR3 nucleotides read TGTGCCTGTGACACTCTGGCTGGGGGATACGCAACCACCGATAAACTCATCTTT.

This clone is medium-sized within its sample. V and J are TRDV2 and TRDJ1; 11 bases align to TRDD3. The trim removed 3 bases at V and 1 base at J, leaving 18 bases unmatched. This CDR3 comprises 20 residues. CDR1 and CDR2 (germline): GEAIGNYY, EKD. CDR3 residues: CACDLISTGGYGRGTDKLIF. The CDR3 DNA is TGTGCCTGTGACCTTATTTCTACTGGGGGATATGGGAGGGGCACCGATAAACTCATCTTT.

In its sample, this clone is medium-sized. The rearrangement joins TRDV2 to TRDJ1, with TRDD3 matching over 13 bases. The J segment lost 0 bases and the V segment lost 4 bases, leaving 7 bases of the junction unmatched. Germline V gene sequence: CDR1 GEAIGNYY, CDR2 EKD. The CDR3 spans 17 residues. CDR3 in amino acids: CACEELGDTEDTDKLIF. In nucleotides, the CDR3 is TGTGCCTGTGAAGAACTGGGGGATACGGAGGACACCGATAAACTCATCTTT.

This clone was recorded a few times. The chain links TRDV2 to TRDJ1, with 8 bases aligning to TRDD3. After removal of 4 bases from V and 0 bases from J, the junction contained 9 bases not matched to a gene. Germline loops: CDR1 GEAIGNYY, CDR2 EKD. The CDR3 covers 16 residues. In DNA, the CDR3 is TGTGCCTGTGAATATGTTGGGGGATTCTACACCGATAAACTCATCTTT. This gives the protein CACEYVGGFYTDKLIF.

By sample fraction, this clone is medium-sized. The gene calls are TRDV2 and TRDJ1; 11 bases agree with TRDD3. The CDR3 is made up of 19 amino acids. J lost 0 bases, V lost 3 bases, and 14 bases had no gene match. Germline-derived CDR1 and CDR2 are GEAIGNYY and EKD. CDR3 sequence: CACDSPFGGYAEDTDKLIF. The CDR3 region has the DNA TGTGCCTGTGACTCCCCTTTTGGGGGATACGCGGAGGACACCGATAAACTCATCTTT.

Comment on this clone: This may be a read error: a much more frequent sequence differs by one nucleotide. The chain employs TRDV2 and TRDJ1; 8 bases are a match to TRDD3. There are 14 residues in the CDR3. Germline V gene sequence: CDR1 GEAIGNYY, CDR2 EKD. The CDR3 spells CAGDPWGNTDKLIF. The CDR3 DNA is TGTGCCGGTGACCCCTGGGGGAACACCGATAAACTCATCTTT.

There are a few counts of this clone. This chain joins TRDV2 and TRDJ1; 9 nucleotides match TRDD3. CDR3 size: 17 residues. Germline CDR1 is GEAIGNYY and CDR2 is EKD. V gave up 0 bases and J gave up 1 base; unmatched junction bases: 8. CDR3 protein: CACDTLSGGCLTDKLIF. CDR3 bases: TGTGCCTGTGACACCCTGTCTGGGGGATGCCTCACCGATAAACTCATCTTT.